The text below deals with one T cell receptor (beta chain). Antigen unknown. The PCR employed 60 Vbeta primers together with 13 Jbeta primers. Profiling relied on immunoSEQ multiplex PCR, and the TCRdb table lists in-frame clones only, not all of them. Found here are 110,000 to 150,000 clones, about 80% of them singletons; the top ten hold roughly 2.9%. The data originate from a study of cytomegalovirus exposure and HLA in healthy donors. Trimming pared 5 bases from V and 7 bases from J, leaving 9 bases between. The CDR3 consists of 11 residues. Germline V gene sequence: CDR1 MNHNS, CDR2 SASEGT. Study-wide results and caveats: Later analysis revealed greater clonal expansion in HLA-associated TCR beta chains than in equally common others.

This receptor was taken from a female donor in good health and CMV-seronegative. Sequenced sample: PBMCs. The V gene is TRBV6-1, the J gene TRBJ2-7; no firm D call. DNA for the CDR3: TGTGCCAGCAGTATACATCGTGAGCAGTACTTC. Protein product: CASSIHREQYF.